Each of the 15 T cell receptor beta chains below was sequenced from the same sample in a study of early T cells in non-severe SARS-CoV-2 infection. TCRdb itself ran the 5' RACE reads through MiXCR, one entry per CDR3 protein. The table has over 45,000 distinct CDR3 sequences, roughly 7.1% seen once. Sequencing used whole blood, obtained at baseline. The receptors come from an adult who was a healthcare worker with PCR-confirmed SARS-CoV-2 infection or an uninfected control (not recorded which).

This clonotype occurred many times. This chain connects TRBV4-3 to TRBJ2-7, with D perhaps assigned TRBD1 or TRBD2 (5 bases each). CDR1 LGHNA and CDR2 YSLEER come from the germline V gene. The V and J ends lost 1 base and 4 bases respectively, with 14 bases between them. The length of the CDR3 is 15 residues. In nucleotides, the CDR3 is TGCGCCAGCAGCCAAGGCCTGGGGGTAGGGTACGAGCAGTACTTC. This codes for CASSQGLGVGYEQYF.

V and J are TRBV7-3 and TRBJ1-1; D is perhaps TRBD1 (5 bases). With 5 bases removed from V and 1 base from J, the gap between germline ends came to 8 bases. Germline V gives CDR1 SGHTA, CDR2 FQGTGA. The CDR3 totals 13 residues. The CDR3 sequence is CASSQDKNTEAFF. As DNA, the CDR3 is TGTGCCAGCAGCCAGGACAAGAACACTGAAGCTTTCTTT. The whole variable domain, remainder taken from reference TRBV7-3 and TRBJ1-1, is GAGVSQTPSNKVTEKGKYVELRCDPISGHTALYWYRQSLGQGPEFLIYFQGTGAADDSGLPNDRFFAVRPEGSVSTLKIQRTERGDSAVYLCASSQDKNTEAFFGQGTRLTVV.

The J gene is TRBJ2-7, the V gene TRBV28, with D possibly matching TRBD1 (6 bases). CDR1 is MDHEN, CDR2 SYDVKM, per germline. The CDR3 is made up of 14 amino acids. V shed 6 bases and J shed 2 bases, with 14 bases lying between them. In DNA form, the CDR3 reads TGTGCCAGCAGCACCGGGACACATCCCTACGAGCAGTACTTC. Protein product: CASSTGTHPYEQYF.

This clonotype came up many times. This sequence joins TRBV6-2 or TRBV6-3 and TRBJ1-5; no definite D call. Trimming shortened V by 2 bases and J by 3 bases, and 14 bases separated the two germline ends. Germline lookup yields CDR1 MNHEY and CDR2 SVGEGT. The CDR3 extends over 16 amino acids. CDR3 loop: CASSYPRKGPNQPQHF. CDR3 sequence (DNA): TGTGCCAGCAGTTACCCCCGAAAGGGCCCCAATCAGCCCCAGCATTTT.

A few counts support this clonotype. V and J are TRBV12-3 or TRBV12-4 and TRBJ2-3; D remains unclear. V lost 6 bases, J lost 0 bases, and 10 bases lay in between. This CDR3 has 14 amino acids. CDR3: CASSEALSTDTQYF. DNA for the CDR3: TGTGCCAGCAGCGAGGCACTTAGCACAGATACGCAGTATTTT.

This chain connects TRBV2 to TRBJ2-7; no reliable D call. This CDR3 spans 12 amino acids. Germline lookup yields CDR1 SNHLY and CDR2 FYNNEI. Trimming stripped 6 bases from V and 2 bases from J, with 8 bases between. CDR3 DNA: TGTGCCAGCAGCAACAGTCCCTACGAGCAGTACTTC. This encodes CASSNSPYEQYF.

This clonotype was observed a few times. The chain links TRBV7-9 to TRBJ2-7; TRBD1 is a possible D gene (5 bases). V was cut by 0 bases and J by 3 bases, with 9 bases left in between. The CDR3 is made up of 14 amino acids. The germline V gene has CDR1 SEHNR and CDR2 FQNEAQ (reference sequence). CDR3 amino acids: CASSLAAGFYEQYF. In nucleotides, the CDR3 is TGTGCCAGCAGCTTAGCGGCAGGGTTCTACGAGCAGTACTTC. The full variable domain, its missing parts supplied by reference TRBV7-9 and TRBJ2-7, is DTGVSQNPRHKITKRGQNVTFRCDPISEHNRLYWYRQTLGQGPEFLTYFQNEAQLEKSRLLSDRFSAERPKGSFSTLEIQRTEQGDSAMYLCASSLAAGFYEQYFGPGTRLTVT.

This clonotype was observed a handful of times. This rearrangement joins TRBV27 to TRBJ2-1; 11 nucleotides align to TRBD2. CDR3 length: 14 residues. Trimming took 8 bases from V and 4 from J; bases not matched to a gene: 4. Germline V gene sequence: CDR1 MNHEY, CDR2 SMNVEV (reference sequence). The CDR3 DNA follows: TGTGCCAGCCGCGGACTAGCGGGTTACAATGAGCAGTTCTTC. It is translated as CASRGLAGYNEQFF.

This clonotype showed up just a few times. The rearrangement links TRBV18 to TRBJ2-7; no definite D call. Germline CDR1 is KGHSH and CDR2 is LQKENI. Deletions cut 1 base from V and 3 bases from J, with 10 bases between. The CDR3 runs to 14 residues. DNA for the CDR3: TGTGCCAGCTCACCACAGGGTCATGGCTACGAGCAGTACTTC. Protein sequence: CASSPQGHGYEQYF.

This clonotype appeared a few times. The chain couples TRBV30 to TRBJ2-3; 7 nucleotides agree with TRBD2. The CDR3 covers 13 residues. Unmatched junction bases numbered 3, after V lost 2 bases and J lost 4 bases. CDR1 is GTSNPN and CDR2 is SVGIG in the germline V gene (reference sequence). For the CDR3, the DNA is TGTGCCTGGAGTCCCGGACTAGCAGATACGCAGTATTTT. Encoded protein: CAWSPGLADTQYF.

With respect to this clonotype: Possible read error: a much larger clone is one base away. The chain is built from TRBV9 and TRBJ2-3, with 7 bases that match TRBD2. Trimming removed 4 bases from V and 2 bases from J; junction bases left unmatched: 13. The CDR3 runs to 17 residues. The germline V gene encodes CDR1 SGDLS and CDR2 YYNGEE. The chain's CDR3 is CASSPLGAGEPTDTQYF. The DNA for the CDR3 is TGTGCCAGCAGCCCTCTAGGGGCGGGAGAGCCCACAGATACGCAGTATTTT.

This clonotype was counted ten times or more. The chain is built from TRBV30 and TRBJ1-1; no definite D call. The CDR3 length is 13 residues. Germline V gives CDR1 GTSNPN, CDR2 SVGIG (reference sequence). V shed 3 bases and J shed 4 bases, with 12 bases lying between them. The CDR3 DNA sequence: TGTGCCTGGAGCGTGGCGTTGAGCACTGAAGCTTTCTTT. It codes for CAWSVALSTEAFF.

This clonotype appeared a few times. J is TRBJ2-1 and V is TRBV20-1; 10 bases align to TRBD1. The CDR3 contains 15 residues. V lost 7 bases to trimming and J lost 3 bases; unmatched junction nucleotides: 9. Germline V lookup: CDR1 DFQATT, CDR2 SNEGSKA (reference sequence). The CDR3 region is CSVRDRGRDYNEQFF. In DNA form, the CDR3 reads TGCAGTGTGAGAGACAGGGGGCGGGACTACAATGAGCAGTTCTTC.

At least ten counts were recorded for this clonotype. The chain is built from TRBV5-5 and TRBJ2-5; the D gene is possibly TRBD2 (5 bases). There are 14 residues in the CDR3. V shed 3 bases and J shed 2 bases, with 11 bases lying between them. The V gene's germline CDR1 is SGHKS and CDR2 YYEKEE (reference sequence). CDR3 coding DNA: TGTGCCAGCAGCTCGGGAATCGGACAAGAGACCCAGTACTTC. Protein product: CASSSGIGQETQYF.

The CDR3 loop reads CASSGRLATDTQYF. CDR3 nucleotides: TGTGCCAGCAGTGGGCGACTAGCGACGGATACGCAGTATTTT. This rearrangement joins TRBV6-1 to TRBJ2-3, with 8 nucleotides matching TRBD2. The CDR3 length is 14 residues. The germline V gene encodes CDR1 MNHNS and CDR2 SASEGT. Unmatched junction bases numbered 6, after V lost 4 bases and J lost 6 bases.